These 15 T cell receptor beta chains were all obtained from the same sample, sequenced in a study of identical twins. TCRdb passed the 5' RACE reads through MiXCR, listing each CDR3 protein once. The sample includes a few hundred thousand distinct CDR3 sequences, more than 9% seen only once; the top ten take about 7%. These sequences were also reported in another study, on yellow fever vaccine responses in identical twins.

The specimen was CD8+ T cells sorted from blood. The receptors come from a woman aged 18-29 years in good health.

As DNA, the CDR3 is TGTGCCAGCAGCGCGACCGCGAGAAATGAAAAACTGTTTTTT. It codes for CASSATARNEKLFF. The rearrangement joins TRBV7-9 to TRBJ1-4; D ambiguous. CDR3 size: 14 residues. The germline CDR1 and CDR2 sequences are SEHNR and FQNEAQ (reference sequence). V was clipped by 5 bases and J by 5 bases, with 12 bases between them.

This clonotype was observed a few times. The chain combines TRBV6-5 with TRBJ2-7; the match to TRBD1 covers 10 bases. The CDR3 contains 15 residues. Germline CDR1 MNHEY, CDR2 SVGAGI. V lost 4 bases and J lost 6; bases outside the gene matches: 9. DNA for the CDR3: TGTGCCAGCAGTTCCGGGACAGGGGAGGTTGGCGAGCAGTACGTC. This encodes CASSSGTGEVGEQYV.

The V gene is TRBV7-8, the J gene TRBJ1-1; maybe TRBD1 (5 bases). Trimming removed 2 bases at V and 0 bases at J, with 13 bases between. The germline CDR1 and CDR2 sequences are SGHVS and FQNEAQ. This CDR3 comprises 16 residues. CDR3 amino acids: CASSLSSSGVNTEAFF. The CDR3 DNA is TGTGCCAGCAGCTTATCGTCTTCGGGGGTGAACACTGAAGCTTTCTTT.

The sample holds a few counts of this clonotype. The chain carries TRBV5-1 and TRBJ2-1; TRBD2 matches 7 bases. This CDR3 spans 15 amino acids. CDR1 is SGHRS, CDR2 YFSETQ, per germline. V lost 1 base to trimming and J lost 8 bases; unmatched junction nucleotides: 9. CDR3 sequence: CASSLWWEGGDEQFF. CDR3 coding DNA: TGCGCCAGCAGCTTGTGGTGGGAGGGCGGGGATGAGCAGTTCTTC.

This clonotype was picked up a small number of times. The CDR3 DNA is TGTGCCAGCAGTTTGCGGGGTTGGCAGCCCCAGCATTTT. This gives the protein CASSLRGWQPQHF. The V gene is TRBV12-3 or TRBV12-4, the J gene TRBJ1-5; D is ambiguous. CDR3 length: 13 residues. With 3 bases removed from V and 7 bases from J, the gap between germline ends came to 10 bases.

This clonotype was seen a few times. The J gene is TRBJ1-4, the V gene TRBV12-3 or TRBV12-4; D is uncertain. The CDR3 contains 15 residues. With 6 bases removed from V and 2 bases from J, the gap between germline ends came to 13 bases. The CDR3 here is CASSHTRVTNEKLFF. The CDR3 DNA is TGTGCCAGCAGCCACACGAGGGTCACTAATGAAAAACTGTTTTTT.

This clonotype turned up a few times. This CDR3 reads CASSYSTGTSTDTQYF. The CDR3 DNA follows: TGTGCCAGCAGCTACTCGACGGGAACAAGCACAGATACGCAGTATTTT. The genes are TRBV4-2 and TRBJ2-3, with a tentative D call TRBD2 (5 bases). The germline V gene has CDR1 LGHNA and CDR2 YNFKEQ. This CDR3 is 16 amino acids long. With 5 bases removed from V and 0 bases from J, the gap between germline ends came to 15 bases.

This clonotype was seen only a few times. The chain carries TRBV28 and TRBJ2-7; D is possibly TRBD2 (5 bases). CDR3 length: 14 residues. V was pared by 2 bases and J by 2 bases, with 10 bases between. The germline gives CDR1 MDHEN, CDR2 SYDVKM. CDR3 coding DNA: TGTGCCAGCAGTTTACCCAGCGGAGCCTACGAGCAGTACTTC. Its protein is CASSLPSGAYEQYF.

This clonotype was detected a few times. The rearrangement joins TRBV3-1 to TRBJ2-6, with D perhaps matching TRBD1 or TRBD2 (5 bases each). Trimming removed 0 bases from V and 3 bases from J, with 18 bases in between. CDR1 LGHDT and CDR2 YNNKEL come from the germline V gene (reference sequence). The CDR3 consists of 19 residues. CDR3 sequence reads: CASSQDGAGSAGGANVLTF. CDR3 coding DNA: TGTGCCAGCAGCCAAGATGGGGCCGGCTCCGCGGGTGGGGCCAACGTCCTGACTTTC.

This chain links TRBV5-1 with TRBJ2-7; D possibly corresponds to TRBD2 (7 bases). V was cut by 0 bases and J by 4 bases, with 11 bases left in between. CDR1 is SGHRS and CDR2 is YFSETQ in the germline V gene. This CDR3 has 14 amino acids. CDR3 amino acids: CASSLAEGGYEQYV. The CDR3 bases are TGCGCCAGCAGCTTGGCCGAGGGGGGGTACGAGCAGTACGTC.

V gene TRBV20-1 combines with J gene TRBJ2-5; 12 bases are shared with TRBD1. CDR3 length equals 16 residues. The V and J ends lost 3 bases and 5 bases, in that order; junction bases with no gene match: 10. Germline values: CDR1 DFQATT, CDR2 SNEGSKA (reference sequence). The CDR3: CSASYRDRGRVETQYF. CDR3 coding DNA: TGCAGTGCTAGCTACCGGGACAGGGGGCGCGTTGAGACCCAGTACTTC.

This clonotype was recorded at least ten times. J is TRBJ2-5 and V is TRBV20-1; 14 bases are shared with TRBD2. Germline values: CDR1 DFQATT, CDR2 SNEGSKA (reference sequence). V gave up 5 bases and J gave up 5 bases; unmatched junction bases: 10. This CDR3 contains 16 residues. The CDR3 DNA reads TGCAGTGCTTGGACTAGCGGGAGGACTTACTTGGAGACCCAGTACTTC. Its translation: CSAWTSGRTYLETQYF.

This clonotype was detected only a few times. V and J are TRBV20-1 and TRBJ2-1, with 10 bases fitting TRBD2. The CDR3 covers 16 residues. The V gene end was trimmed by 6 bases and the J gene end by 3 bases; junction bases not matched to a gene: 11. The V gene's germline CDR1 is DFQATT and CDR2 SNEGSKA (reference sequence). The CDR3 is CSASSHSGGNYNEQFF. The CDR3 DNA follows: TGCAGTGCAAGCTCCCATAGCGGGGGGAACTACAATGAGCAGTTCTTC.

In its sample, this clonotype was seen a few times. The CDR3 here is CASSQGVYNSPLHF. The CDR3 nucleotides read TGTGCCAGCAGCCAAGGGGTTTACAATTCACCCCTCCACTTT. V usage is TRBV3-1 and J usage is TRBJ1-6; no clear D. Trimming removed 1 base from V and 7 bases from J, with 8 bases in between. Germline lookup yields CDR1 LGHDT and CDR2 YNNKEL (reference sequence). CDR3 length: 14 amino acids. Complete variable domain (other parts from reference TRBV3-1 and TRBJ1-6): DTAVSQTPKYLVTQMGNDKSIKCEQNLGHDTMYWYKQDSKKFLKIMFSYNNKELIINETVPNRFSPKSPDKAHLNLHINSLELGDSAVYFCASSQGVYNSPLHFGNGTRLTVT.

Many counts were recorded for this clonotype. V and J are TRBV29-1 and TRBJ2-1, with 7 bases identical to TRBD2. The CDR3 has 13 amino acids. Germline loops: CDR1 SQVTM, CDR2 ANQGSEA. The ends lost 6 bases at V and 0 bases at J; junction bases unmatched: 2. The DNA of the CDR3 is TGCAGCGTCGGGACTACCTCCTACAATGAGCAGTTCTTC. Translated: CSVGTTSYNEQFF.